What follows describes a single T cell receptor (beta chain). Its antigen remains unknown. As part of library construction, unique molecular identifiers were attached to individual cDNA molecules. Using its own MiXCR run on the 5' RACE reads, TCRdb lists one record per CDR3 protein. This sample carries more than 60,000 distinct CDR3 sequences, 13% of them seen once, and the ten largest clones take over 6.5%. CDR1 SGHNT and CDR2 YENEEA come from the germline V gene. V was cut by 0 bases and J by 1 base, with 6 bases left in between. The CDR3 extends over 14 amino acids. The data were taken from a study of early T cells in non-severe SARS-CoV-2 infection. Background on the study: Chains were unpaired, as sequencing was done on bulk RNA from unsorted whole blood. Study results and caveats: There was a bias toward anti-spike CD8 responses in VDJdb matching, which missed private and CD4 specificities.

The receptor was isolated from an adult who was a healthcare worker with PCR-confirmed SARS-CoV-2 infection or an uninfected control (not recorded which). Material: whole blood. The gene calls are TRBV11-3 and TRBJ1-1; D gene ambiguous. This CDR3 is CASSLDRSNTEAFF. The CDR3 nucleotides read TGTGCCAGCAGCTTAGACAGGTCGAACACTGAAGCTTTCTTT.